Below are 21 T cell receptor beta chains sequenced from a single sample in a study of shared clonotypes between healthy human individuals. The protocol was immunoSEQ multiplex PCR, while the TCRdb copy is restricted to in-frame clones and leaves out a portion. The table lists some 1.1 million clones, roughly 80% of them singletons. The sample consisted of memory CD4+ T cells from PBMCs. This sample's subset: CD45RA-negative fraction. The receptors come from a man younger than 30 in good health. Some clones in this sample may be carry-over from other donors' samples.

This sequence joins TRBV5-1 and TRBJ1-2; D gene uncertain. Trimming removed 0 bases at V and 2 bases at J, with 8 bases between. The CDR3 totals 14 residues. Germline CDR1 is SGHRS and CDR2 is YFSETQ. CDR3 nucleotides: TGCGCCAGCAGCTTGGAAAGCGGAAACTATGGCTACACCTTC. Translation gives CASSLESGNYGYTF.

The CDR3 sequence: CATSREDNQPQHF. Written as DNA, the CDR3 is TGTGCCACCAGCAGGGAGGACAATCAGCCCCAGCATTTT. V is TRBV15 and J is TRBJ1-5; D not resolved. CDR1 is LNHNV, CDR2 YYDKDF, per germline (reference sequence). The CDR3 consists of 13 residues. The germline V and J ends were trimmed by 3 bases and 3 bases, with 6 bases remaining between them.

This clone showed up just once. This chain links TRBV5-1 with TRBJ2-2; 12 bases are shared with TRBD2. The CDR3 totals 18 residues. The ends lost 4 bases at V and 5 bases at J; junction bases unmatched: 12. Germline CDR1 reads SGHRS; CDR2 reads YFSETQ. The CDR3 coding sequence is TGCGCCAGCAGCGTCCCAAGTGGACTAGCGGGAAAAACCGGGGAGCTGTTTTTT. Translation: CASSVPSGLAGKTGELFF.

This chain uses TRBV11-3 with TRBJ2-1; the match to TRBD2 covers 9 bases. Germline V gene lookup returns CDR1 SGHNT and CDR2 YENEEA. V was pared by 7 bases and J by 4 bases, with 14 bases of the junction left unmatched. The CDR3 length is 17 residues. Written as DNA, the CDR3 is TGTGCCAGCATCAAGGTAGAAGGGCTAGCGGGGTACAATGAGCAGTTCTTC. Translation: CASIKVEGLAGYNEQFF.

This clone was seen just once. The chain recombines TRBV30 with TRBJ2-1; possible D gene TRBD2, 5 bases. The germline CDR1 and CDR2 sequences are GTSNPN and SVGIG (reference sequence). This CDR3 has 15 amino acids. Between the trimmed V and J ends, which lost 0 bases and 3 bases, there was a span of 12 bases. The CDR3 nucleotides are TGTGCCTGGAGTGTTTGGCTAGGGAGCTACAATGAGCAGTTCTTC. It yields the protein CAWSVWLGSYNEQFF.

The chain has TRBV30 and TRBJ2-1, with TRBD2 matching 12 bases. CDR1 GTSNPN and CDR2 SVGIG come from the germline V gene (reference sequence). The CDR3 contains 13 residues. The CDR3 DNA sequence: TGTGGGCTAGCGGGAGGGTTGGGGGATGAGCAGTTCTTC. Amino acids: CGLAGGLGDEQFF. Combining the CDR3 with reference TRBV30 and TRBJ2-1 gives the whole variable domain SQTIHQWPATLVQPVGSPLSLECTVEGTSNPNLYWYRQAAGRGLQLLFYSVGIGQISSEVPQNLSASRPQDRQFILSSKKLLLSDSGFYLCGLAGGLGDEQFFGPGTRLTVL.

The genes are TRBV5-6 and TRBJ1-1; D gene uncertain. CDR3 length equals 15 residues. Trimming removed 1 base from V and 0 bases from J, with 10 bases in between. Germline V CDR1 and CDR2: SGHDT, YYEEEE. Written as DNA, the CDR3 is TGTGCCAGCAGCTTGTTAGGGAGGGTGAACACTGAAGCTTTCTTT. Encoded protein: CASSLLGRVNTEAFF.

The V call is TRBV1, the J call TRBJ2-7; the table's D call of TRBD2 was not tested on the DNA. TRBV1 has pseudogene status. The CDR3 has 17 amino acids. The CDR3 nucleotides are TGCACCAGCAGCCAAAACAAACCCGGGACTAACCTCTACGAGCAGTACTTC. Protein product: CTSSQNKPGTNLYEQYF.

The chain is built from TRBV6-5 and TRBJ1-1; D is possibly TRBD1 (5 bases). The CDR3 has 12 residues. Germline V CDR1 and CDR2: MNHEY, SVGAGI. The V end was cut by 7 bases, the J end by 4 bases, with 10 bases between. The CDR3 spells CASIRGGTEAFF. As DNA, the CDR3 is TGTGCCAGCATCCGGGGGGGCACTGAAGCTTTCTTT.

V and J are TRBV4-1 and TRBJ2-5; TRBD2 matches 11 bases. CDR3 length: 16 residues. The germline CDR1 and CDR2 sequences are MGHRA and YSYEKL. V dropped 2 bases and J dropped 5; count of bases not matched to a gene: 7. Here the CDR3 reads CASSQLLLAGVETQYF. CDR3 DNA sequence: TGCGCCAGCAGCCAACTTTTACTAGCGGGAGTTGAGACCCAGTACTTC.

V usage is TRBV10-2 and J usage is TRBJ2-7; 11 bases fit TRBD2. The junction had 13 bases not matched to a gene; V was cut back by 7 bases and J by 8 bases. The CDR3 has 15 residues. Germline V gives CDR1 WSHSY, CDR2 SAAADI. CDR3 bases: TGCGCCAGCAAACTAGCGGGAGAGGTTCTGGTCAAGCAGTACTTC. Protein sequence: CASKLAGEVLVKQYF.

This chain joins TRBV28 and TRBJ1-5; D is ambiguous. The length of the CDR3 is 14 residues. V gave up 5 bases and J gave up 7 bases, with 15 bases separating them. Per the germline V gene, CDR1 is MDHEN and CDR2 is SYDVKM. The CDR3 spells CASSQTSARQPQHF. CDR3 nucleotides: TGTGCCAGCAGTCAGACCTCGGCGAGGCAGCCCCAGCATTTT.

The CDR3 is CASSESSGSLLRQYF. The CDR3 region has the DNA TGCGCCAGCAGTGAGTCTTCGGGATCCTTACTAAGGCAGTACTTC. The chain employs TRBV10-2 and TRBJ2-7, with D possibly matching TRBD2 (5 bases). Germline lookup yields CDR1 WSHSY and CDR2 SAAADI. Trimming removed 0 bases from V and 9 bases from J, with 18 bases in between. The CDR3 loop spans 15 amino acids.

As regards this clone: Other DNA sequences from this sample encode an identical CDR3 as well. The genes are TRBV2 and TRBJ2-7, with 8 bases fitting TRBD1. Trimming cost V 6 bases and J 2 bases; bases outside gene matches: 0. CDR1 is SNHLY and CDR2 is FYNNEI in the germline V gene. The CDR3 spans 12 residues. The CDR3 here is CASRQGAYEQYF. The CDR3, as DNA: TGTGCCAGCAGACAGGGGGCCTACGAGCAGTACTTC.

As to this clone: The sample contains more than one DNA sequence encoding this CDR3. The chain combines TRBV5-1 with TRBJ1-1; possibly TRBD1 for D (6 bases). V gave up 1 base and J gave up 2 bases, with 9 bases separating them. CDR3 length equals 14 residues. The germline gives CDR1 SGHRS, CDR2 YFSETQ. This CDR3 reads CASSLSGGNTEAFF. CDR3 bases: TGCGCCAGCAGCTTGAGCGGGGGCAACACTGAAGCTTTCTTT.

This clone has just one count. V is TRBV5-1 and J is TRBJ2-7; D tentatively fits TRBD1 or TRBD2 (5 bases each). The CDR3 consists of 15 residues. From germline, CDR1 is SGHRS and CDR2 YFSETQ. Between the trimmed V and J ends, which lost 3 bases and 2 bases, there was a span of 15 bases. This CDR3 reads CASSWTGPGAYEQYF. The CDR3 region has the DNA TGCGCCAGCAGCTGGACGGGACCCGGGGCCTACGAGCAGTACTTC.

Comment on this clone: Other DNA sequences in this sample translate to the same CDR3. The chain carries TRBV5-1 and TRBJ2-3; 9 bases line up with TRBD2. Trimming at V came to 7 bases and at J to 3 bases, leaving 6 bases not matched to a gene. This CDR3 contains 14 residues. Germline V CDR1 and CDR2: SGHRS, YFSETQ. The CDR3 nucleotides read TGCGCCAGCCTGCGGGGGGGCTCTACAGATACGCAGTATTTT. As protein: CASLRGGSTDTQYF. Full variable domain (outside the CDR3, taken from reference TRBV5-1 and TRBJ2-3): KAGVTQTPRYLIKTRGQQVTLSCSPISGHRSVSWYQQTPGQGLQFLFEYFSETQRNKGNFPGRFSGRQFSNSRSEMNVSTLELGDSALYLCASLRGGSTDTQYFGPGTRLTVL.

The chain links TRBV28 to TRBJ1-5; 10 nucleotides match TRBD1. The trim removed 5 bases at V and 5 bases at J, leaving 6 bases unmatched. The CDR3 spans 15 residues. The germline V gene has CDR1 MDHEN and CDR2 SYDVKM. This CDR3 reads CASSTGTGVHQPQHF. The CDR3 nucleotides read TGTGCCAGCAGTACCGGGACAGGGGTCCATCAGCCCCAGCATTTT. Variable domain in full (rest from reference TRBV28 and TRBJ1-5): DVKVTQSSRYLVKRTGEKVFLECVQDMDHENMFWYRQDPGLGLRLIYFSYDVKMKEKGDIPEGYSVSREKKERFSLILESASTNQTSMYLCASSTGTGVHQPQHFGDGTRLSIL.

The V and J genes are TRBV2 and TRBJ2-5, with D possibly matching TRBD1 (5 bases). The J call may be mistaken, given a closer DNA end match to TRBJ2-7. Germline V CDR1 and CDR2: SNHLY, FYNNEI. The CDR3 contains 13 residues. The CDR3 is CASGPGWGDEQYF. CDR3 DNA sequence: TGTGCCAGCGGCCCCGGGTGGGGCGACGAGCAGTACTTC.

There are a few counts of this clone. The rearrangement uses TRBV6-1 and TRBJ2-5; D perhaps matches TRBD2 (6 bases). Per the germline V gene, CDR1 is MNHNS and CDR2 is SASEGT. There are 13 residues in the CDR3. Trimming took off 4 bases at V and 3 bases at J, with 9 bases between the two ends. The CDR3 protein is CASSARTKETQYF. CDR3 bases: TGTGCCAGCAGTGCCCGGACTAAAGAGACCCAGTACTTC.

Only a few counts were recorded for this clone. The chain combines TRBV19 with TRBJ2-1; the D call may be TRBD1 or TRBD2 (5 bases each). V shed 1 base and J shed 11 bases, with 12 bases lying between them. The V gene's germline CDR1 is LNHDA and CDR2 SQIVND (reference sequence). The CDR3 sequence is 13 residues long. In nucleotides, the CDR3 is TGTGCCAGTAGTATAGGATGGGACGGGCAGCAGTTCTTC. This translates into CASSIGWDGQQFF.